This T cell receptor (beta chain) was found in a study of blood T cell repertoires in COVID-19. Whole-study context: The United States, Italy and Spain were the sources of the acute and convalescent COVID-19 samples. T cells, B-cell-depleted T cells, or PBMCs provided the cDNA or gDNA that served as material.

With 7 bases removed from V and 5 bases from J, the gap between germline ends came to 15 bases. There are 14 residues in the CDR3. Germline V gene data show CDR1 as LNHDA and CDR2 as SQIVND (reference sequence). The table came from immunoSEQ multiplex PCR; TCRdb's copy has only in-frame clones and leaves some out. The sample shows about 170,000 clones, around 89% of them seen only once. J is TRBJ1-5 and V is TRBV19, with TRBD1 as a possible D gene (6 bases). The TCR originated in a man in his forties or fifties who had recovered from COVID-19. Sequencing was done on a sample of peripheral blood. CDR3 protein: CASTSGGQDQPQHF. As DNA, the CDR3 is TGTGCCAGTACCTCGGGGGGGCAGGATCAGCCCCAGCATTTT. Looking up the rest from reference TRBV19 and TRBJ1-5 gives the full variable domain: DGGITQSPKYLFRKEGQNVTLSCEQNLNHDAMYWYRQDPGQGLRLIYYSQIVNDFQKGDIAEGYSVSREKKESFPLTVTSAQKNPTAFYLCASTSGGQDQPQHFGDGTRLSIL.